The 8 T cell receptor beta chains below come from one sample, sequenced in a study of T cell changes during pregnancy in multiple sclerosis. The repertoire was sequenced with immunoSEQ multiplex PCR; TCRdb's copy has only in-frame clones and lacks some. Here the sample spans about 53,000 clones, 90% being singletons. Material: CD8+ T cells from peripheral blood mononuclear cells, obtained before pregnancy. These TCRs come from a female donor with multiple sclerosis, enrolled in a pregnancy study.

The V call is TRBV5-6, the J call TRBJ2-3, with D tentatively TRBD2 (6 bases). Germline V gene lookup returns CDR1 SGHDT and CDR2 YYEEEE. The CDR3 totals 15 residues. Trimming removed 3 bases from V and 1 base from J, with 12 bases in between. Written as DNA, the CDR3 is TGTGCCAGCAGCTCGCTGACGGGGGGCACAGATACGCAGTATTTT. Translating gives CASSSLTGGTDTQYF.

The chain links TRBV5-4 to TRBJ2-7, with D possibly TRBD1 on 6 matching bases. Trimming took off 2 bases at V and 0 bases at J, with 15 bases between the two ends. From germline, CDR1 is SGHNT and CDR2 YYREEE (reference sequence). The CDR3 consists of 16 residues. The CDR3 nucleotides read TGTGCCAGCAGCTTTGGGGGCCCTATCTTCTCCTACGAGCAGTACTTC. Its translation is CASSFGGPIFSYEQYF.

This clone was recorded once. CDR3 protein: CASSQLTGGGFMNTEAFF. In DNA form, the CDR3 reads TGCGCCAGCAGCCAGCTTACAGGGGGCGGGTTTATGAACACTGAAGCTTTCTTT. V and J are TRBV4-3 and TRBJ1-1; 9 bases fit TRBD1. Germline loops: CDR1 LGHNA, CDR2 YSLEER. The CDR3 loop spans 18 amino acids. V dropped 3 bases and J dropped 0; count of bases not matched to a gene: 11.

This chain joins TRBV5-6 and TRBJ1-1; no clear D. This CDR3 has 13 residues. The germline V gene has CDR1 SGHDT and CDR2 YYEEEE. V dropped 1 base and J dropped 7 bases, with 11 bases sitting between them. The CDR3 loop reads CASSLREQDEAFF. CDR3 DNA: TGTGCCAGCAGCTTGAGAGAGCAAGATGAAGCTTTCTTT.

V gene TRBV13 combines with J gene TRBJ2-5, with 10 positions matching TRBD2. Germline CDR1 and CDR2: PRHDT and FYEKMQ (reference sequence). The CDR3 covers 15 residues. With 0 bases clipped from V and 4 bases from J, the junction kept 2 bases outside the gene matches. The CDR3 loop is CASSLGLAGRETQYF. In DNA form, the CDR3 reads TGTGCCAGCAGCTTAGGACTAGCGGGGCGAGAGACCCAGTACTTC. Drawing the rest from reference TRBV13 and TRBJ2-5, the complete variable domain is AAGVIQSPRHLIKEKRETATLKCYPIPRHDTVYWYQQGPGQDPQFLISFYEKMQSDKGSIPDRFSAQQFSDYHSELNMSSLELGDSALYFCASSLGLAGRETQYFGPGTRLLVL.

The genes are TRBV7-9 and TRBJ1-6, with 9 bases that match TRBD1. CDR3 size: 16 residues. Germline V gene lookup returns CDR1 SEHNR and CDR2 FQNEAQ (reference sequence). With V trimmed by 1 base and J by 8 bases, 6 bases remained unmatched. For the CDR3, the DNA is TGTGCCAGCAGCTTAGGACAGGGGGGTTTGGATTCACCCCTCCACTTT. Protein sequence: CASSLGQGGLDSPLHF.

The V and J genes are TRBV29-1 and TRBJ1-5; 8 bases align to TRBD1. V was pared by 7 bases and J by 7 bases, with 12 bases of the junction left unmatched. CDR1 is SQVTM and CDR2 is ANQGSEA in the germline V gene. There are 14 residues in the CDR3. The CDR3 protein is CSAPTGGQGQPQHF. CDR3 bases: TGCAGCGCTCCTACAGGGGGACAAGGACAGCCCCAGCATTTT.

This sequence joins TRBV4-1 and TRBJ1-2; D ambiguous. V lost 4 bases to trimming and J lost 8 bases, with 20 bases between them. Germline CDR1 and CDR2: MGHRA and YSYEKL. The CDR3 spans 15 residues. The DNA of the CDR3 is TGCGCCAGCAGCCTGACCCGGGATCTCGACGGGGGCTACACCTTC. Amino acids: CASSLTRDLDGGYTF.